One sample yielded the 20 T cell receptor beta chains listed below, sequenced in a study of blood T cell repertoires in COVID-19. Assay: immunoSEQ multiplex PCR; the TCRdb copy retains only in-frame clones and omits some. The sample holds tens of thousands of clones, 88% seen once. The sequencing input was peripheral blood. These receptors all stem from a human donor in a cohort sampled during active COVID-19.

Of note for this clone: At one of its ends the junction is not consistent with the germline gene, which may arise from a read error. This rearrangement joins TRBV11-2 to TRBJ2-5; 7 bases map to TRBD2. Germline CDR1 is SGHAT and CDR2 is FQNNGV. The CDR3 consists of 14 residues. CDR3 DNA sequence: TGTGCCAGCAGTTTAGGGGTAGCGGGAGAGACCCAGTACTTC. It is translated as CASSLGVAGETQYF.

The V and J genes are TRBV28 and TRBJ1-3; D ambiguous. This CDR3 region has 15 residues. CDR1 MDHEN and CDR2 SYDVKM come from the germline V gene. V was clipped by 0 bases and J by 0 bases, with 6 bases between them. The CDR3 nucleotides are TGTGCCAGCAGTTTATGGCTCAGCTCTGGAAACACCATATATTTT. Its translation is CASSLWLSSGNTIYF.

This chain connects TRBV28 to TRBJ1-5; D call uncertain. CDR1 and CDR2 from the germline V gene are MDHEN and SYDVKM. V shed 3 bases and J shed 7 bases, with 10 bases lying between them. CDR3 length equals 13 residues. CDR3 coding DNA: TGTGCCAGCAGTTTCCCCTCTAGCCAGCCCCAGCATTTT. The encoded protein is CASSFPSSQPQHF.

V and J are TRBV19 and TRBJ2-5; TRBD1 might be the D (6 bases). Germline V CDR1 and CDR2: LNHDA, SQIVND (reference sequence). The CDR3 length is 14 residues. The V and J ends lost 5 bases and 2 bases respectively, with 12 bases between them. This CDR3 reads CASSVHRDQETQYF. For the CDR3, the DNA is TGTGCCAGTAGTGTCCACAGGGATCAAGAGACCCAGTACTTC.

This sequence joins TRBV24-1 and TRBJ1-1, with 9 bases identical to TRBD1. J was trimmed by 5 bases and V by 3 bases; bases with no gene match: 6. The CDR3 covers 15 residues. The germline V gene has CDR1 KGHDR and CDR2 SFDVKD. The CDR3 DNA is TGTGCCACCAGTGATACGGCGGGGACAGGGACTGAAGCTTTCTTT. Its protein is CATSDTAGTGTEAFF.

The chain links TRBV4-2 to TRBJ2-3; tentative D call: TRBD2 (6 bases). Per the germline V gene, CDR1 is LGHNA and CDR2 is YNFKEQ. Between the trimmed V and J ends, which lost 4 bases and 2 bases, there was a span of 13 bases. The length of the CDR3 is 15 residues. This CDR3 is CASSPRDSNTDTQYF. The CDR3 bases are TGTGCCAGCAGCCCTAGGGACTCAAACACAGATACGCAGTATTTT.

The chain combines TRBV7-2 with TRBJ2-5; D remains ambiguous. CDR3 length equals 14 residues. Per the germline V gene, CDR1 is SGHTA and CDR2 is FQGNSA. V lost 1 base, J lost 0 bases, and 6 bases lay in between. The CDR3 reads CASSLVTHQETQYF. The CDR3 bases are TGTGCCAGCAGCTTAGTGACACACCAAGAGACCCAGTACTTC.

This rearrangement joins TRBV7-2 to TRBJ2-7, with D possibly TRBD2 on 5 matching bases. This CDR3 region has 13 residues. V lost 2 bases and J 7 bases, leaving 12 bases between the germline ends. CDR1 and CDR2 (germline): SGHTA, FQGNSA. In nucleotides, the CDR3 is TGTGCCAGCAGCTTAAGGGAGTGGAGGGAGCAGTACTTC. It specifies CASSLREWREQYF.

V and J are TRBV15 and TRBJ2-7; TRBD2 matches 12 bases. After removal of 3 bases from V and 4 bases from J, the junction contained 7 bases not matched to a gene. Per the germline V gene, CDR1 is LNHNV and CDR2 is YYDKDF (reference sequence). This CDR3 spans 16 amino acids. This CDR3 is CATSRLAGGYPYEQYF. As DNA, the CDR3 is TGTGCCACCAGCAGGCTAGCGGGAGGGTACCCTTACGAGCAGTACTTC.

A note on this clone: Different DNA sequences within this sample yield the same CDR3. The DNA for the CDR3 is TGTGCCAGCAGTGGGGAGGGGGAGACCCAGTACTTC. Its protein product is CASSGEGETQYF. The rearrangement uses TRBV2 and TRBJ2-5; 7 nucleotides align to TRBD2. The germline gives CDR1 SNHLY, CDR2 FYNNEI. J lost 5 bases, V lost 4 bases, and 1 base had no gene match. The CDR3 runs 12 residues.

The CDR3 region has the DNA TGCGCCAGCAGCTTCGGAACAGGGAAAGGCTACACCTTC. As protein: CASSFGTGKGYTF. The chain couples TRBV5-1 to TRBJ1-2, with TRBD1 as a possible D gene (6 bases). Germline loops: CDR1 SGHRS, CDR2 YFSETQ. The CDR3 loop spans 13 amino acids. V dropped 2 bases and J dropped 8 bases, with 13 bases sitting between them.

The J gene is TRBJ2-1, the V gene TRBV6-5, with TRBD2 as a possible D gene (6 bases). This CDR3 has 15 amino acids. The ends were cut back, 8 bases at V and 1 base at J, with 15 bases in the middle. The germline V gene encodes CDR1 MNHEY and CDR2 SVGAGI. CDR3 coding DNA: TGTGCCAGCGCATTATGGCGGGGTTCCTACAATGAGCAGTTCTTC. Amino acid sequence: CASALWRGSYNEQFF.

The V call is TRBV5-8, the J call TRBJ2-3; TRBD2 aligns across 7 bases. Germline values: CDR1 SGHTS, CDR2 YDEGEE. Trimming cost V 2 bases and J 4 bases; bases outside gene matches: 4. CDR3 length: 14 residues. As DNA, the CDR3 is TGTGCCAGCAGCTTTCTAGCGGTGGCAGATACGCAGTATTTT. This translates into CASSFLAVADTQYF.

V usage is TRBV15 and J usage is TRBJ2-5, with D hard to call. The germline gives CDR1 LNHNV, CDR2 YYDKDF (reference sequence). V lost 1 base and J lost 4, with 7 bases in between. CDR3 length: 13 amino acids. The CDR3 loop reads CATSRVFGETQYF. Here the CDR3 DNA reads TGTGCCACCAGCAGAGTGTTCGGAGAGACCCAGTACTTC.

V usage is TRBV18 and J usage is TRBJ1-4; D is possibly TRBD1 (5 bases). The CDR3 is 15 amino acids. CDR1 KGHSH and CDR2 LQKENI come from the germline V gene. V was cut by 4 bases and J by 6 bases, with 15 bases left in between. The CDR3 region is CASSQGKRSDEKLFF. The CDR3 DNA is TGTGCCAGCTCACAGGGGAAGCGATCGGATGAAAAACTGTTTTTT.

The V and J genes are TRBV4-2 and TRBJ2-7; 11 bases map to TRBD2. Trimming took 0 bases from V and 7 from J; bases not matched to a gene: 11. CDR1 is LGHNA and CDR2 is YNFKEQ in the germline V gene. The length of the CDR3 is 17 residues. The CDR3 DNA reads TGTGCCAGCAGCCAAGATGCGGCACCCCCTAGCGGGGGGGAGCAGTACTTC. It translates to CASSQDAAPPSGGEQYF.

This clone was observed once. The rearrangement uses TRBV6-1 and TRBJ1-4, with 7 bases lining up with TRBD1. Trimming took 3 bases from V and 8 from J; bases not matched to a gene: 3. The CDR3 sequence is 13 residues long. Germline CDR1 is MNHNS and CDR2 is SASEGT. CDR3 sequence reads: CASSESGQEKLFF. The CDR3 nucleotides are TGTGCCAGCAGTGAGTCGGGACAGGAAAAACTGTTTTTT.

There are a few counts of this clone. The sample contains more than one DNA sequence encoding this CDR3. The rearrangement uses TRBV5-1 and TRBJ2-1; 9 positions match TRBD1. The CDR3 covers 13 residues. In germline, CDR1 is SGHRS, CDR2 YFSETQ. The J segment lost 7 bases and the V segment lost 4 bases, leaving 3 bases of the junction unmatched. CDR3 residues: CASSLGQGNEQFF. The CDR3 region has the DNA TGCGCCAGCAGCCTGGGACAGGGAAATGAGCAGTTCTTC.

In regard to this clone: The germline gene is not matched at one end of the junction; a read error may be the cause. CDR3 sequence reads: CASSLGQAPNEKLFF. CDR3 nucleotides: TGTGCCAGCAGTTTGGGACAGGCCCCTAATGAAAAACTGTTTTTT. V and J are TRBV5-6 and TRBJ1-4; 8 bases align to TRBD1. CDR3 length equals 15 residues. Per the germline V gene, CDR1 is SGHDT and CDR2 is YYEEEE.

The chain has TRBV15 and TRBJ2-3; TRBD1 matches 7 bases. The CDR3 runs to 16 residues. Germline V gives CDR1 LNHNV, CDR2 YYDKDF (reference sequence). J was trimmed by 2 bases and V by 1 base; bases with no gene match: 6. This chain's CDR3 is CATSRGETGVTDTQYF. For the CDR3, the DNA is TGTGCCACCAGCAGAGGAGAAACAGGGGTCACAGATACGCAGTATTTT.